This T cell receptor (beta chain) came from a study of Ad26.COV2.S vaccination and SARS-CoV-2 variants. V lost 0 bases, J lost 4 bases, and 4 bases stayed unmatched. Germline CDR1 is SGHRS and CDR2 is YFSETQ. The CDR3 contains 16 residues. The protocol was immunoSEQ multiplex PCR, while the TCRdb copy is restricted to in-frame clones and leaves out a portion. This table holds under 150,000 clones, around 86% found once. The rearrangement links TRBV5-1 to TRBJ2-2; 9 bases map to TRBD2. The specimen comprised peripheral blood, sampled after recovery from COVID-19. The receptor's source is a human donor who had recovered from COVID-19. The CDR3 region is CASSLALAGSTGELFF. DNA for the CDR3: TGCGCCAGCAGCTTGGCCCTAGCGGGGTCCACCGGGGAGCTGTTTTTT.